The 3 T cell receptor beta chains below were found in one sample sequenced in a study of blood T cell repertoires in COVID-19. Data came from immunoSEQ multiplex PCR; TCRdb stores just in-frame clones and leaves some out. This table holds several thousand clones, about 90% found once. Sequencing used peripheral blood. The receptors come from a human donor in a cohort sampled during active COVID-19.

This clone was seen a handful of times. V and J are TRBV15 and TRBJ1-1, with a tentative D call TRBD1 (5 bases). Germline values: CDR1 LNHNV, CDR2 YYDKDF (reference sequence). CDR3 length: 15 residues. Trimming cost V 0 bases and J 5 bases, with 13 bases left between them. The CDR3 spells CATSRDGGGWTEAFF. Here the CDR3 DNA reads TGTGCCACCAGCAGAGATGGGGGGGGTTGGACTGAAGCTTTCTTT.

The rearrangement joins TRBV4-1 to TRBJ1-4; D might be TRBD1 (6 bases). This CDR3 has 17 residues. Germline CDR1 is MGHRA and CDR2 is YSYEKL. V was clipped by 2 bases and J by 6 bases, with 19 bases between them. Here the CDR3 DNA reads TGCGCCAGCAGCCAATTATTACAGGGCGTTAGGCATGAAAAACTGTTTTTT. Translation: CASSQLLQGVRHEKLFF.

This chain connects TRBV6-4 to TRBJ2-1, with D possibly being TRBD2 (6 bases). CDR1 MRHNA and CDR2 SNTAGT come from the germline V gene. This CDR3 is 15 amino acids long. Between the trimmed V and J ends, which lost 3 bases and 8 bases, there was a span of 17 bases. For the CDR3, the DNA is TGTGCCAGCAGTGAGGGACTGGCCAGCACCGATGAGCAGTTCTTC. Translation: CASSEGLASTDEQFF.